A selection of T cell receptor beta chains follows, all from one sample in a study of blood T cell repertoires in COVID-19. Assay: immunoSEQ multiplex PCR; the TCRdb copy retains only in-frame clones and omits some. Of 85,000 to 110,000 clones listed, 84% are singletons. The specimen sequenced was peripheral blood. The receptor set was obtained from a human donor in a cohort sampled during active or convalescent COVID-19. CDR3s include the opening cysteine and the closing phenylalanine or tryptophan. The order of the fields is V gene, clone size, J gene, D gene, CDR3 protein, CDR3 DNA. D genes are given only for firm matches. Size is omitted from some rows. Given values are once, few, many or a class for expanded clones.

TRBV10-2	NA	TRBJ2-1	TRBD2	CASSEVHAGGPNEQFF	TGCGCCAGCAGTGAGGTTCATGCGGGGGGGCCCAATGAGCAGTTCTTC
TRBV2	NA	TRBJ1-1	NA	CASIREAGTEAFF	TGTGCCAGCATCAGGGAGGCGGGCACTGAAGCTTTCTTT
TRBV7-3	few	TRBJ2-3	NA	CASSYAGQSTDTQYF	TGTGCCAGCAGCTACGCGGGACAGAGCACAGATACGCAGTATTTT
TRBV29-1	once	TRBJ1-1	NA	CSVYPQGSSNTEAFF	TGCAGCGTTTATCCGCAGGGCAGCTCAAACACTGAAGCTTTCTTT
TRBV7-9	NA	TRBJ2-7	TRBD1	CASSLTRQGAGEQYF	TGTGCCAGCAGCTTAACCCGCCAGGGGGCGGGCGAGCAGTACTTC
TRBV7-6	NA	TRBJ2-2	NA	CASSLLQGWTGELFF	TGTGCCAGCAGCTTACTTCAGGGTTGGACCGGGGAGCTGTTTTTT
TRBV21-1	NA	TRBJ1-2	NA	CASSPARHSGYTF	TGTGCCAGCAGCCCTGCCCGACACAGTGGCTACACCTTC
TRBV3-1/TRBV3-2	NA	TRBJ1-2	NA	CASSPYDRTDNYGYTF	TGTGCCAGCAGCCCCTATGACAGGACAGATAACTATGGCTACACCTTC
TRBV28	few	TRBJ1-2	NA	CASSLNYGYTF	TGTGCCAGCAGTCTTAACTATGGCTACACCTTC
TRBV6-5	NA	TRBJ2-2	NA	CASSHQYNTGELFF	TGTGCCAGCAGTCACCAGTATAACACCGGGGAGCTGTTTTTT
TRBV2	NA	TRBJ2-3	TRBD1	CASSGPGQVSGTDTQYF	TGTGCCAGCAGTGGTCCGGGACAGGTATCAGGCACAGATACGCAGTATTTT
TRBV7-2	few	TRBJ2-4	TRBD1	CASSQGVRVAKNIQYF	TGTGCCAGCAGCCAGGGGGTCAGGGTAGCCAAAAACATTCAGTACTTC
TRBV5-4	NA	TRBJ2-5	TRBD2	CASSTPSGGWETQYF	TGTGCCAGCAGTACTCCTAGCGGGGGATGGGAGACCCAGTACTTC
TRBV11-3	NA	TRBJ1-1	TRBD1	CASSLDRGPEAFF	TGTGCCAGCAGCTTGGACAGGGGGCCTGAAGCTTTCTTT
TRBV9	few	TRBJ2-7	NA	CASSVSPWYEQYF	TGTGCCAGCAGCGTGAGTCCCTGGTACGAGCAGTACTTC
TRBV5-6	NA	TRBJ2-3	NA	CASSSLTWDNTQYF	TGTGCCAGCAGTTCACTGACGTGGGACAATACGCAGTATTTT
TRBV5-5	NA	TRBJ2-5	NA	CASSLATETQYF	TGTGCCAGCAGTTTAGCGACCGAGACCCAGTACTTC
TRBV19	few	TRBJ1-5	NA	CASSINFGDYSNQPQHF	TGTGCCAGTAGTATTAATTTTGGGGACTATAGCAATCAGCCCCAGCATTTT
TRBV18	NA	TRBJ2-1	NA	CASSLVENNEQFF	TGTGCCAGCTCACTTGTGGAGAACAATGAGCAGTTCTTC
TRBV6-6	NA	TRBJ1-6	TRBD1	CASSYRQGRISPLHF	TGTGCCAGCAGTTACCGACAGGGGAGAATTTCACCCCTCCACTTT
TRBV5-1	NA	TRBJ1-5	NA	CASSLPGVNQPQHF	TGCGCCAGCAGCTTGCCAGGGGTAAATCAGCCCCAGCATTTT